These T cell receptor beta chains were read from a single sample in a study of CD8+ T cells in alopecia areata. Clones were read by immunoSEQ multiplex PCR, and TCRdb kept only the in-frame ones, dropping some. Among more than 150,000 clones, around 49% were seen once, and the ten largest hold about 9.5%. The sequencing used CD8+ T cells sorted from blood, collected at week 52, from a patient treated with tofacitinib. These receptors were obtained from a human donor with alopecia areata. The CDR3 runs from the conserved cysteine through the conserved F or W. A D gene is named only where the DNA matches it firmly. Size is stated for part of the rows, as once, few or many counts, or as a class when the clone is expanded.

V	J	D	size	CDR3	DNA
TRBV6-5	TRBJ1-5	-	few	CASSPDSNQPQHF	TGTGCCAGCAGCCCTGATAGCAATCAGCCCCAGCATTTT
TRBV19	TRBJ1-1	-	-	CASSIGRGTEAFF	TGTGCCAGTAGTATAGGCAGGGGCACTGAAGCTTTCTTT
TRBV7-6	TRBJ1-1	-	-	CASSLGPGARAEAFF	TGTGCCAGCAGCTTAGGTCCGGGGGCAAGGGCTGAAGCTTTCTTT
TRBV30	TRBJ1-2	-	-	CAWSVNKIYGYTF	TGTGCCTGGAGTGTAAACAAAATCTATGGCTACACCTTC
TRBV30	TRBJ2-1	-	-	CAWRAPGEREQFF	TGTGCCTGGAGGGCGCCAGGAGAGAGGGAGCAGTTCTTC
TRBV30	TRBJ2-3	-	-	CAWSVDVNPTDTQYF	TGTGCCTGGAGTGTTGATGTTAACCCCACAGATACGCAGTATTTT
TRBV4-1	TRBJ2-2	-	once	CASSPTGANGGTGELFF	TGCGCCAGCAGCCCGACGGGGGCCAACGGGGGCACCGGGGAGCTGTTTTTT
TRBV13	TRBJ2-2	-	-	CASSRAVSNTGELFF	TGTGCCAGCAGCCGCGCGGTTTCGAACACCGGGGAGCTGTTTTTT
TRBV4-3	TRBJ1-2	-	-	CASSQDAGSYGYTF	TGCGCCAGCAGCCAAGATGCAGGGTCCTATGGCTACACCTTC
TRBV10-3	TRBJ1-1	-	few	CALKGGFNTEAFF	TGTGCCCTAAAAGGGGGTTTTAACACTGAAGCTTTCTTT
TRBV5-4	TRBJ2-1	-	-	CASSGTGSSYNEQFF	TGTGCCAGCAGCGGTACTGGAAGCTCCTACAATGAGCAGTTCTTC
TRBV7-2	TRBJ2-1	TRBD2	-	CASPDWRGGSEQFF	TGTGCCAGCCCCGACTGGCGGGGGGGCAGTGAGCAGTTCTTC
TRBV4-2	TRBJ1-4	-	-	CASSEVGEAARDLFF	TGTGCCAGCAGCGAAGTCGGGGAAGCGGCTCGGGATTTGTTTTTT
TRBV18	TRBJ2-7	-	-	CASSPPRGSSYEQYF	TGTGCCAGCTCACCCCCACGGGGGAGCTCCTACGAGCAGTACTTC
TRBV29-1	TRBJ2-7	-	-	CSVEGLNRWFYEQYF	TGCAGCGTTGAAGGTCTGAACAGGTGGTTCTACGAGCAGTACTTC
TRBV29-1	TRBJ2-2	-	-	CSVVSANTGELFF	TGCAGCGTTGTGAGCGCGAACACCGGGGAGCTGTTTTTT
TRBV18	TRBJ2-1	-	-	CASSPVRDEQFF	TGTGCCAGCTCACCGGTTCGCGATGAGCAGTTCTTC
TRBV2	TRBJ1-2	-	-	CASRDLGTDGYTF	TGTGCCAGCAGAGATTTAGGGACCGATGGCTACACCTTC
TRBV4-2	TRBJ2-5	TRBD1	few	CASSQARTGQETQYF	TGTGCCAGCAGCCAAGCAAGGACAGGGCAAGAGACCCAGTACTTC
TRBV7-9	TRBJ1-1	-	few	CASSPQGSEAFF	TGTGCCAGCAGCCCGCAGGGGAGTGAAGCTTTCTTT
TRBV14	TRBJ2-6	TRBD1	-	CASSPGTGLTRANVLTF	TGTGCCAGCAGCCCGGGGACAGGCTTGACGAGGGCCAACGTCCTGACTTTC
TRBV5-5	TRBJ1-1	-	few	CASSLAGVTEAFF	TGTGCCAGCAGCTTGGCAGGGGTCACTGAAGCTTTCTTT
TRBV7-2	TRBJ2-2	-	-	CASRMDGELFF	TGTGCCAGCAGAATGGACGGGGAGCTGTTTTTT
TRBV13	TRBJ1-1	TRBD1	-	CASSLSVPPGGEDTEAFF	TGTGCCAGCAGCTTAAGTGTCCCCCCAGGGGGCGAGGACACTGAAGCTTTCTTT
TRBV5-1	TRBJ2-5	TRBD2	-	CASSFGSGAAEETQYF	TGCGCCAGCAGCTTTGGCAGCGGGGCTGCCGAAGAGACCCAGTACTTC
TRBV29-1	TRBJ1-3	-	few	CSVEAGTPGSGNTIYF	TGCAGCGTCGAAGCCGGGACACCGGGCTCTGGAAACACCATATATTTT
TRBV10-2	TRBJ1-2	-	many	CASSEDGVEGYTF	TGCGCCAGCAGTGAGGACGGGGTAGAGGGCTACACCTTC
TRBV30	TRBJ1-3	-	few	CAWSSHSYAGNTIYF	TGTGCCTGGAGTTCCCATTCCTACGCTGGAAACACCATATATTTT
TRBV27	TRBJ2-7	-	-	CASSSGRGAYEQYF	TGTGCCAGCAGCAGTGGCCGTGGGGCGTACGAGCAGTACTTC
TRBV2	TRBJ2-3	-	-	CASSEAVIFPDTQYF	TGTGCCAGCAGTGAAGCGGTGATCTTTCCAGATACGCAGTATTTT
TRBV7-2	TRBJ1-2	TRBD1	-	CASSSYRGQGYTF	TGTGCCAGCAGCTCCTACAGGGGGCAAGGCTACACCTTC
TRBV7-2	TRBJ2-2	TRBD2	-	CASSKRTSTGELFF	TGTGCCAGCAGCAAGAGGACTAGCACCGGGGAGCTGTTTTTT
TRBV7-9	TRBJ2-3	-	few	CASSLTGISTDTQYF	TGTGCCAGCAGCTTAACCGGGATTAGCACAGATACGCAGTATTTT
TRBV6-5	TRBJ2-7	TRBD2	-	CASSYSARGASYEQYF	TGTGCCAGCAGTTACTCAGCGCGGGGGGCATCCTACGAGCAGTACTTC
TRBV10-1	TRBJ1-6	-	-	CASSDSGANSPLHF	TGCGCCAGCAGTGACAGCGGGGCGAATTCACCCCTCCACTTT
TRBV13	TRBJ1-1	TRBD1	few	CASSLGGLGPRETEAFF	TGTGCCAGCAGCCTAGGGGGCCTCGGGCCTCGGGAGACTGAAGCTTTCTTT
TRBV11-2	TRBJ2-7	-	-	CASSYVVRSDEQYF	TGTGCCAGCAGCTACGTTGTGCGTAGCGACGAGCAGTACTTC
TRBV7-9	TRBJ2-5	-	few	CASSLELGRKQETQYF	TGTGCCAGCAGCTTAGAGTTGGGCAGGAAGCAAGAGACCCAGTACTTC
TRBV7-8	TRBJ2-5	TRBD1	-	CASSTQGEAETQYF	TGTGCCAGCAGCACACAGGGGGAGGCGGAGACCCAGTACTTC
TRBV7-2	TRBJ2-7	-	-	CASSLIVGGSYEQYF	TGTGCCAGCAGCTTAATTGTGGGAGGCTCCTACGAGCAGTACTTC
TRBV6-5	TRBJ1-1	-	-	CASSYSGGTEAFF	TGTGCCAGCAGTTACTCGGGGGGCACTGAAGCTTTCTTT
TRBV30	TRBJ1-2	-	-	CAWSGLSGSGYTF	TGTGCCTGGAGTGGCCTATCGGGTTCCGGCTACACCTTC
TRBV6-5	TRBJ2-7	-	-	CASSYTGYYEQYF	TGTGCCAGCAGTTACACAGGGTACTACGAGCAGTACTTC
TRBV7-3	TRBJ1-1	TRBD1	-	CASSYQTGESTEAFF	TGTGCCAGCAGCTACCAGACAGGGGAGTCGACTGAAGCTTTCTTT
TRBV2	TRBJ2-7	-	-	CASTDGVSYEQYF	TGTGCCAGCACCGATGGTGTGTCCTACGAGCAGTACTTC
TRBV9	TRBJ2-7	TRBD1	-	CASSVGGPGTVYEQYF	TGTGCCAGCAGCGTAGGCGGCCCCGGGACAGTCTACGAGCAGTACTTC
TRBV7-9	TRBJ2-1	-	-	CASSFEESYNEQFF	TGTGCCAGCAGCTTTGAGGAAAGTTACAATGAGCAGTTCTTC
TRBV4-2	TRBJ2-7	-	few	CASSLRNFHEQYF	TGTGCCAGCAGCCTAAGAAATTTTCACGAGCAGTACTTC
TRBV7-9	TRBJ1-1	-	once	CASSLVVQEPHTEAFF	TGTGCCAGCAGCTTAGTAGTTCAGGAACCTCACACTGAAGCTTTCTTT
TRBV5-1	TRBJ2-3	-	-	CASSLNREATDTQYF	TGCGCCAGCAGCCTTAACAGGGAAGCGACAGATACGCAGTATTTT
TRBV11-2	TRBJ1-2	-	-	CASSSVGGHYGYTF	TGTGCCAGCAGCTCAGTGGGGGGACACTATGGCTACACCTTC
TRBV30	TRBJ2-1	TRBD2	-	CAWSVQREGEQFF	TGTGCCTGGAGTGTACAGCGGGAAGGTGAGCAGTTCTTC
TRBV5-1	TRBJ2-1	TRBD2	-	CASSFTVGGDEQFF	TGCGCCAGCAGCTTTACAGTGGGAGGGGATGAGCAGTTCTTC